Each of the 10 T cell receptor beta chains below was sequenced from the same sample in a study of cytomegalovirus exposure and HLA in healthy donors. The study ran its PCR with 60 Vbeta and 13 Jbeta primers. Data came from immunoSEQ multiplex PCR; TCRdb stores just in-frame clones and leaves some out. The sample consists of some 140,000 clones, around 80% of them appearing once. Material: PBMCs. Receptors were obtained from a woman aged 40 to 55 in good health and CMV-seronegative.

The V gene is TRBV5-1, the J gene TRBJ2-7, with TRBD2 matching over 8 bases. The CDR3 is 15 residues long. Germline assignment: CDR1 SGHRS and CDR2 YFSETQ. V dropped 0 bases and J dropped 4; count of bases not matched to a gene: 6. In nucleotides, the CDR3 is TGCGCCAGCAGCTTGGTTGCGGGGGGTAATTACGAGCAGTACTTC. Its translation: CASSLVAGGNYEQYF.

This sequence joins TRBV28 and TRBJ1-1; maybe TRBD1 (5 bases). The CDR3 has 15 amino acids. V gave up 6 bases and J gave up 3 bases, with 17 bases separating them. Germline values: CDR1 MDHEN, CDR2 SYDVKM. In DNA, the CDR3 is TGTGCCAGCAGAGCCCCTTCGGGCAGGGACACTGAAGCTTTCTTT. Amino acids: CASRAPSGRDTEAFF.

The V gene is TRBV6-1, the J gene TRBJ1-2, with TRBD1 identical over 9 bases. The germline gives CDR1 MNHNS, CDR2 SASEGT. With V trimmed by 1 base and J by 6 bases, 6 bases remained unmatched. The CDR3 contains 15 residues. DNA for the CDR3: TGTGCCAGCAGTGAAGAGGGGACAGGGCGACATGGCTACACCTTC. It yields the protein CASSEEGTGRHGYTF.

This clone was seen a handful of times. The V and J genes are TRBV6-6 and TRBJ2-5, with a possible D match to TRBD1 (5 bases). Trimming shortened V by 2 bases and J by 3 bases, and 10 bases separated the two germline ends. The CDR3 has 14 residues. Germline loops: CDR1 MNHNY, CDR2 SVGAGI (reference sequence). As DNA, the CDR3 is TGTGCCAGCAGTTACCCGACAGAGAAAGAGACCCAGTACTTC. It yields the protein CASSYPTEKETQYF.

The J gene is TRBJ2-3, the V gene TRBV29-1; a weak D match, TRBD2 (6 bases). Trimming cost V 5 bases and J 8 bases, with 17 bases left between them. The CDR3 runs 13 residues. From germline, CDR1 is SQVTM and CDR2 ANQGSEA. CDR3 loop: CSVRSPGAPTQYF. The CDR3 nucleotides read TGCAGCGTTAGATCCCCGGGAGCCCCTACGCAGTATTTT.

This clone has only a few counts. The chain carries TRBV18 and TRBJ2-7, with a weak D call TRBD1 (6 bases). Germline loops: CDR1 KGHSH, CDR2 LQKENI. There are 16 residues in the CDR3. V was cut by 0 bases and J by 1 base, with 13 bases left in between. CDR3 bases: TGTGCCAGCTCACCACCTTCGACAGGCCATTCCTACGAGCAGTACTTC. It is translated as CASSPPSTGHSYEQYF.

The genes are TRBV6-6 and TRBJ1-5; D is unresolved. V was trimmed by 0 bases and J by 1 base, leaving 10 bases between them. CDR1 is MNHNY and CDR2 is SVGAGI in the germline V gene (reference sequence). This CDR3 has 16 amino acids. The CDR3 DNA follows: TGTGCCAGCAGTTACTCTGAGGGAACCAGCAATCAGCCCCAGCATTTT. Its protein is CASSYSEGTSNQPQHF.

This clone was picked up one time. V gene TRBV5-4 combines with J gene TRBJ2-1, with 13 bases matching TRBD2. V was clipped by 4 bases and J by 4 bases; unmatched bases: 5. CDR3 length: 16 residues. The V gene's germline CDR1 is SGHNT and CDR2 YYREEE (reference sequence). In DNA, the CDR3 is TGTGCCAGCAGCCTGACTAGCGGGGGGCCTTACAATGAGCAGTTCTTC. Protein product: CASSLTSGGPYNEQFF. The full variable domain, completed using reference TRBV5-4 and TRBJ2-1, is ETGVTQSPTHLIKTRGQQVTLRCSSQSGHNTVSWYQQALGQGPQFIFQYYREEENGRGNFPPRFSGLQFPNYSSELNVNALELDDSALYLCASSLTSGGPYNEQFFGPGTRLTVL.

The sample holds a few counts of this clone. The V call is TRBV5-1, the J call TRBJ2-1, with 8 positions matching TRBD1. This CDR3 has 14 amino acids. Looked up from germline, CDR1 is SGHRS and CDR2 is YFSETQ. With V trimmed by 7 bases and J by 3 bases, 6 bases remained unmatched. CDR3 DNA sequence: TGCGCCAGCCAGGGACAGGCGGACTACAATGAGCAGTTCTTC. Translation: CASQGQADYNEQFF.

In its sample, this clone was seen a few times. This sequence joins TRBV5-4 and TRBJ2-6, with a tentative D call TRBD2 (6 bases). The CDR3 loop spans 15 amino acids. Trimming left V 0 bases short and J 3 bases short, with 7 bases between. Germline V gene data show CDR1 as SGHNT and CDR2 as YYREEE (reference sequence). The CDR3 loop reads CASSLEGGGANVLTF. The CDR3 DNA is TGTGCCAGCAGCTTGGAGGGAGGTGGGGCCAACGTCCTGACTTTC.